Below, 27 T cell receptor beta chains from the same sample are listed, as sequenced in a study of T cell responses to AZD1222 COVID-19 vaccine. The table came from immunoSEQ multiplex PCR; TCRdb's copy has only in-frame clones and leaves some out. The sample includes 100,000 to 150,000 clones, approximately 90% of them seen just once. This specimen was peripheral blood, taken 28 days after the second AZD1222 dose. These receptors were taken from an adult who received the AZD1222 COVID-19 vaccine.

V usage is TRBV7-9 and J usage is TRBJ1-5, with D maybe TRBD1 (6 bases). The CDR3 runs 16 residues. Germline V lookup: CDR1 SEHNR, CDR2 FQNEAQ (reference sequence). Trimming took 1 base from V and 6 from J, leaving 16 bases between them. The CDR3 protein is CASSLESGGVSQPQHF. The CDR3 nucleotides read TGTGCCAGCAGCTTAGAATCGGGGGGCGTCAGTCAGCCCCAGCATTTT.

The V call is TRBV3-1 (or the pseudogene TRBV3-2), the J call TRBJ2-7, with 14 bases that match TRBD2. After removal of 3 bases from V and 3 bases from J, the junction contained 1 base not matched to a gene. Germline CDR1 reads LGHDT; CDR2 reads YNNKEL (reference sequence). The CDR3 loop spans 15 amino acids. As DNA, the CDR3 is TGTGCCAGCAGCCACGGACTAGCGGGAGGCTACGAGCAGTACTTC. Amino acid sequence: CASSHGLAGGYEQYF.

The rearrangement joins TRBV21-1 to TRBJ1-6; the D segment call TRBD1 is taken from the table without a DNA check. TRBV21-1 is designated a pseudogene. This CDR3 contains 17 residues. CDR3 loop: CASSKSLRTGAGSPLHF. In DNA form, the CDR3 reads TGTGCCAGCAGCAAATCCCTGCGGACAGGGGCTGGTTCACCCCTCCACTTT.

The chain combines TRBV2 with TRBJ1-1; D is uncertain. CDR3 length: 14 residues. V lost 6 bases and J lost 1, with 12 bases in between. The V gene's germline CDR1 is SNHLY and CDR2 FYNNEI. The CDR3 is CASRPLSRNTEAFF. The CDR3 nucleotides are TGTGCCAGCAGACCCTTAAGCCGGAACACTGAAGCTTTCTTT.

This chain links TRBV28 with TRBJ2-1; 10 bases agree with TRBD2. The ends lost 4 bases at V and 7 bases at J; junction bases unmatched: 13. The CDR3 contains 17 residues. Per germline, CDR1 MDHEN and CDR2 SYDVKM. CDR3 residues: CASSSFGSSGSKNEQFF. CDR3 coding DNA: TGTGCCAGCAGTTCGTTCGGGTCTAGCGGGAGCAAGAATGAGCAGTTCTTC.

CDR3 protein: CASSSDSLYNSPLHF. The CDR3 region has the DNA TGCGCCAGCAGCTCGGACAGTCTCTATAATTCACCCCTCCACTTT. J is TRBJ1-6 and V is TRBV5-1, with D possibly being TRBD1 (6 bases). CDR3 length: 15 residues. With 3 bases removed from V and 3 bases from J, the gap between germline ends came to 10 bases. The germline CDR1 and CDR2 sequences are SGHRS and YFSETQ.

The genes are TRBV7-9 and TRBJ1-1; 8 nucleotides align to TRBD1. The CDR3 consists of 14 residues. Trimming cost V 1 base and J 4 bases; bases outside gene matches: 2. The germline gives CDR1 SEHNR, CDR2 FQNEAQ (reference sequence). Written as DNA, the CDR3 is TGTGCCAGCAGCTTAGTGCAGGGGGCCACTGAAGCTTTCTTT. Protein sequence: CASSLVQGATEAFF.

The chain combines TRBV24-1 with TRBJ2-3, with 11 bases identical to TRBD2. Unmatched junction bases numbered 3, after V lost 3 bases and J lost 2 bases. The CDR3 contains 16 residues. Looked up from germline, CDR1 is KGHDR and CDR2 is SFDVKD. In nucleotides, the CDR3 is TGTGCCACCAGTGATCCGGGACTAGCGGACACAGATACGCAGTATTTT. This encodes CATSDPGLADTDTQYF.

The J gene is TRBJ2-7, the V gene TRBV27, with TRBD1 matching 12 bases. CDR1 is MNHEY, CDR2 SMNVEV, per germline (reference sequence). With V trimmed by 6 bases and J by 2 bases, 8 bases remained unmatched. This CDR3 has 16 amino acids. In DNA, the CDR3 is TGTGCCAGCAGCTCCTCCGGGACAGGGGGCCCCTACGAGCAGTACTTC. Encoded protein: CASSSSGTGGPYEQYF.

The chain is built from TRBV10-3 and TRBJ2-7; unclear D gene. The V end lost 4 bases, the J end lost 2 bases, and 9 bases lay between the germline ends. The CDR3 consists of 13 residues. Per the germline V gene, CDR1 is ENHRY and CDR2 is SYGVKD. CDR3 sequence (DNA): TGTGCCATCAGTGTGACCGCGACCTACGAGCAGTACTTC. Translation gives CAISVTATYEQYF.

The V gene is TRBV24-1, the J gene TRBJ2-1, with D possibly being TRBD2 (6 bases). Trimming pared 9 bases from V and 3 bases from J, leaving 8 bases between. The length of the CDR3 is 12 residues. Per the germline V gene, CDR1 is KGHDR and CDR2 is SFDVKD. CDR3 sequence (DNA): TGTGCCACCCGGGACTTCTACAATGAGCAGTTCTTC. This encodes CATRDFYNEQFF.

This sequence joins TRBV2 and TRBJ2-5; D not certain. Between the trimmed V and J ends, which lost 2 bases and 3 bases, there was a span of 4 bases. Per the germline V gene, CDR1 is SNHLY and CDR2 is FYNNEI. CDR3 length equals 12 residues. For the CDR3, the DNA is TGTGCCAGCAGTGAACAGGAAGAGACCCAGTACTTC. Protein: CASSEQEETQYF.

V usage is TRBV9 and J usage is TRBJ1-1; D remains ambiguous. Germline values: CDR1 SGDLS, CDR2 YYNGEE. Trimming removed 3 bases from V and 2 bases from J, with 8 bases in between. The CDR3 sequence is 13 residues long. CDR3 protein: CASSGKSNTEAFF. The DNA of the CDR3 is TGTGCCAGCAGCGGTAAATCCAACACTGAAGCTTTCTTT.

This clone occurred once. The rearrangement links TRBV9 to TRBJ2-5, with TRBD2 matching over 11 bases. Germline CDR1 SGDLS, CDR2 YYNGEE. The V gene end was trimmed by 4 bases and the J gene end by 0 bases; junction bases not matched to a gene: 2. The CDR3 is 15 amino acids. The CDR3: CASSLSGGDQETQYF. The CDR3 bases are TGTGCCAGCAGCCTTAGCGGGGGGGACCAAGAGACCCAGTACTTC.

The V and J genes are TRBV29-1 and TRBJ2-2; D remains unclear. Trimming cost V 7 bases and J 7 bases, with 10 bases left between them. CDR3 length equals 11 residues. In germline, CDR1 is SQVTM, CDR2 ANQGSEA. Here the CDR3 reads CSALMRGELFF. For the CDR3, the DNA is TGCAGCGCCCTAATGCGCGGGGAGCTGTTTTTT.

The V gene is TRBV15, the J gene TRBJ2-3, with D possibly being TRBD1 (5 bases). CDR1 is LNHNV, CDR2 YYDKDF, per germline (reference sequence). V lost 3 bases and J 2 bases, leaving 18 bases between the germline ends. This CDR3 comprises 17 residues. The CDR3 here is CATSSPPRALLTDTQYF. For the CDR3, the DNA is TGTGCCACCAGCAGTCCGCCCAGGGCCCTACTCACAGATACGCAGTATTTT.

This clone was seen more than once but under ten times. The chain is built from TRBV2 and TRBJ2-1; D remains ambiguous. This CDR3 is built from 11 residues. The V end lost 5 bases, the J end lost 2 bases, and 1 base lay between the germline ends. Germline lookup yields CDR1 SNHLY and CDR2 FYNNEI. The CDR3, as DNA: TGTGCCAGCAGTACCTACAATGAGCAGTTCTTC. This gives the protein CASSTYNEQFF. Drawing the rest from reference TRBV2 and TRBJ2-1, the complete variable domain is EPEVTQTPSHQVTQMGQEVILRCVPISNHLYFYWYRQILGQKVEFLVSFYNNEISEKSEIFDDQFSVERPDGSNFTLKIRSTKLEDSAMYFCASSTYNEQFFGPGTRLTVL.

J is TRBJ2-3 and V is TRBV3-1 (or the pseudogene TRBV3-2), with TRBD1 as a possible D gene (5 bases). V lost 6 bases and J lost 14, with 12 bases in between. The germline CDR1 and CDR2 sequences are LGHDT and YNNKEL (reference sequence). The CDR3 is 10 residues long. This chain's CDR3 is CASRAGRLYF. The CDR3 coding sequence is TGTGCCAGCAGAGCAGGGCGGCTGTATTTT.

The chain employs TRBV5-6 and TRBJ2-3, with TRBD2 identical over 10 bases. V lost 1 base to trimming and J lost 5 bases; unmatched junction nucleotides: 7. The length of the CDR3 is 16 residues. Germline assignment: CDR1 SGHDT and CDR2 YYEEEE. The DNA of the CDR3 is TGTGCCAGCAGCTTGAAGCTAGCGGGAGTAAGAGATACGCAGTATTTT. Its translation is CASSLKLAGVRDTQYF. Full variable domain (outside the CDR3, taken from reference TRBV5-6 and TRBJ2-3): DAGVTQSPTHLIKTRGQQVTLRCSPKSGHDTVSWYQQALGQGPQFIFQYYEEEERQRGNFPDRFSGHQFPNYSSELNVNALLLGDSALYLCASSLKLAGVRDTQYFGPGTRLTVL.

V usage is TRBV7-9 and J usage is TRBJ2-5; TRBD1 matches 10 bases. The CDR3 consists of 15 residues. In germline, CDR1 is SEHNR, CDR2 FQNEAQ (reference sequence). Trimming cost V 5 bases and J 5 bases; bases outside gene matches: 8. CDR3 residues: CASSRGQGPGETQYF. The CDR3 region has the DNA TGTGCCAGCAGCCGGGGACAGGGGCCAGGGGAGACCCAGTACTTC. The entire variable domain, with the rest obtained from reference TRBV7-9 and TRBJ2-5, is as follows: DTGVSQNPRHKITKRGQNVTFRCDPISEHNRLYWYRQTLGQGPEFLTYFQNEAQLEKSRLLSDRFSAERPKGSFSTLEIQRTEQGDSAMYLCASSRGQGPGETQYFGPGTRLLVL.

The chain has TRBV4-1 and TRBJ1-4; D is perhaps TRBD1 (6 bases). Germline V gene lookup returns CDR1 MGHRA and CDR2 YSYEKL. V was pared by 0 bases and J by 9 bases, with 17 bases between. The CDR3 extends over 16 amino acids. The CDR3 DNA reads TGCGCCAGCAGCCAAGACCCGGGGGCGCTTAGTCAAAAACTGTTTTTT. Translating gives CASSQDPGALSQKLFF.

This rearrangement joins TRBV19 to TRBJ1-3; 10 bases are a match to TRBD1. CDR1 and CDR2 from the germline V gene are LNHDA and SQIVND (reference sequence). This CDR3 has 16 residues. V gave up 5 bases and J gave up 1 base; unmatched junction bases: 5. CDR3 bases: TGTGCCAGTAGTCGACAGGGGGCCTTTTCTGGAAACACCATATATTTT. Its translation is CASSRQGAFSGNTIYF. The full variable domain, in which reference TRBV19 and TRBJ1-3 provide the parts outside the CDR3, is DGGITQSPKYLFRKEGQNVTLSCEQNLNHDAMYWYRQDPGQGLRLIYYSQIVNDFQKGDIAEGYSVSREKKESFPLTVTSAQKNPTAFYLCASSRQGAFSGNTIYFGEGSWLTVV.

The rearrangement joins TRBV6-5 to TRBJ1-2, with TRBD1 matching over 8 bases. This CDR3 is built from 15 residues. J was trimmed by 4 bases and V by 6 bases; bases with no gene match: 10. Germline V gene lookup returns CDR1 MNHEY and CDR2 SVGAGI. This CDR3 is CASRDRALMGYGYTF. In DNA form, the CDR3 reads TGTGCCAGCAGGGACAGGGCCCTTATGGGCTATGGCTACACCTTC.

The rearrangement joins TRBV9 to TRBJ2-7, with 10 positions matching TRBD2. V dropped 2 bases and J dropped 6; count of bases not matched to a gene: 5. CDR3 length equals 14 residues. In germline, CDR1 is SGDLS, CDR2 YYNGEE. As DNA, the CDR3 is TGTGCCAGCAGCGTGGGACTAGCGACGGTCGAGCAGTACTTC. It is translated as CASSVGLATVEQYF.

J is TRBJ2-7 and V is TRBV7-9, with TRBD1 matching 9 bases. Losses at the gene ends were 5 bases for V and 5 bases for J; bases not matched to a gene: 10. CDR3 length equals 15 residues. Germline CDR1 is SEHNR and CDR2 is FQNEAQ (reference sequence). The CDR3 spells CASSAQSDRGHEQYF. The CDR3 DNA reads TGTGCCAGCAGCGCTCAATCGGACAGGGGCCACGAGCAGTACTTC.

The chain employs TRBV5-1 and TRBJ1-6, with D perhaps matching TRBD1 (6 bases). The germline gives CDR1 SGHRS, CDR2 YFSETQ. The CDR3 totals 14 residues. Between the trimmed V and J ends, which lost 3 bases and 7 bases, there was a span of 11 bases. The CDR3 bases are TGCGCCAGCAGCTCCCGGACAGAAAATTCACCCCTCCACTTT. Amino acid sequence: CASSSRTENSPLHF.

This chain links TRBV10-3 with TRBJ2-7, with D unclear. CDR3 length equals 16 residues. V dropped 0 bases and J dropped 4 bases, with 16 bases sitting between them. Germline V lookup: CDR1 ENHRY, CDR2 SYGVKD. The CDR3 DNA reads TGTGCCATCAGTGAGTCGAAGGCCACCGTTCTTTACGAGCAGTACTTC. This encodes CAISESKATVLYEQYF.